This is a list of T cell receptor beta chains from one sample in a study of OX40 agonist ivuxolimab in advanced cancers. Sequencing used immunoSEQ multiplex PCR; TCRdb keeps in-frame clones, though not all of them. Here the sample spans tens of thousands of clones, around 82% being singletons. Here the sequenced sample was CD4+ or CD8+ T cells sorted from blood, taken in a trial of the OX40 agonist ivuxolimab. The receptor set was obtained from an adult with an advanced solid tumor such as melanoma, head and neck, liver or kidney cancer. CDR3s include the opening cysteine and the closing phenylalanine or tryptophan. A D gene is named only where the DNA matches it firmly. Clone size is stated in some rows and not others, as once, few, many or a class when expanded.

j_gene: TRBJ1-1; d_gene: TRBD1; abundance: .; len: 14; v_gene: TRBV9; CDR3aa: CASSARTGGTEAFF; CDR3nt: TGTGCCAGCAGCGCAAGGACAGGGGGCACTGAAGCTTTCTTT
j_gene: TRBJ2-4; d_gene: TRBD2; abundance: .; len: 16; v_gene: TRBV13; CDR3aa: CASSRYDGRAKNIQYF; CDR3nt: TGTGCCAGCAGCCGCTACGACGGGAGGGCCAAAAACATTCAGTACTTC
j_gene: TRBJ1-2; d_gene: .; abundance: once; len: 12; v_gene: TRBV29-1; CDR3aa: CSVVSGGSGYTF; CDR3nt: TGCAGCGTTGTTTCCGGGGGAAGCGGCTACACCTTC
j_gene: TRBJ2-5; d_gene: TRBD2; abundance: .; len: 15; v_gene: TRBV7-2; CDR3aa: CASSSSGRALETQYF; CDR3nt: TGTGCCAGCAGCTCTAGCGGGAGGGCCTTGGAGACCCAGTACTTC
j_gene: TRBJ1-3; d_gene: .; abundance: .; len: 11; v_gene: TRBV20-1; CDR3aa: CSAIGGFSIYF; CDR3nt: TGCAGTGCTATCGGCGGCTTCTCTATATATTTT
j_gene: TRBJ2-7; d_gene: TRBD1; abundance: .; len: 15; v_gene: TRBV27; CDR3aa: CASSAENRGIYEQYF; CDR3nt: TGTGCCAGCAGTGCCGAAAACAGGGGAATCTACGAGCAGTACTTC
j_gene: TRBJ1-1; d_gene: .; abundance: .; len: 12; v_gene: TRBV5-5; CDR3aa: CASTRVPTEAFF; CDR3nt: TGTGCCAGCACCAGAGTCCCCACTGAAGCTTTCTTT
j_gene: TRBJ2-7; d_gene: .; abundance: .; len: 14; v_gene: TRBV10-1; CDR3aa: CASSEGVGAYEQYF; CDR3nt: TGCGCCAGCAGTGAGGGAGTAGGGGCCTACGAGCAGTACTTC
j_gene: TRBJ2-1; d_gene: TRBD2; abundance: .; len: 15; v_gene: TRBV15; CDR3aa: CATSRPPLANNEQFF; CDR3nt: TGTGCCACCAGCAGACCTCCACTAGCGAACAATGAGCAGTTCTTC
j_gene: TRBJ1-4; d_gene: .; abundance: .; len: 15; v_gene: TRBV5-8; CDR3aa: CASGSFVGGGEKLFF; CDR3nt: TGTGCCAGCGGTAGTTTTGTCGGCGGGGGCGAAAAACTGTTTTTT
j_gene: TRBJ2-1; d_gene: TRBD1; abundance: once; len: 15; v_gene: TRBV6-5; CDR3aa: CASSYSTGSRHEQFF; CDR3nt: TGTGCCAGCAGTTACTCGACAGGGAGCCGTCATGAGCAGTTCTTC
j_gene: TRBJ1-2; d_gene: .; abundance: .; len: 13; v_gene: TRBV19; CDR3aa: CASNSQDYYGYTF; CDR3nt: TGTGCCAGTAATTCTCAGGACTACTATGGCTACACCTTC
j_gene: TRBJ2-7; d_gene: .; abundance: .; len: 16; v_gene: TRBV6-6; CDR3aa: CASSYLVGDPPYEQYF; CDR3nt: TGTGCCAGCAGTTACTTGGTGGGTGATCCCCCCTACGAGCAGTACTTC
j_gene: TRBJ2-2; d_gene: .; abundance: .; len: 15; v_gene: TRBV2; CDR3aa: CASTATSPDTGELFF; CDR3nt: TGTGCCAGCACAGCGACTAGTCCCGACACCGGGGAGCTGTTTTTT
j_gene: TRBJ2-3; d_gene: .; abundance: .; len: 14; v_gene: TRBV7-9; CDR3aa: CASSRSGNTDTQYF; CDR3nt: TGTGCCAGCAGCCGTAGCGGAAACACAGATACGCAGTATTTT
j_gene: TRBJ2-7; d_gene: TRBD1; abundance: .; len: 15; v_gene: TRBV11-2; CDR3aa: CASSLLRQGTHEQYF; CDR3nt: TGTGCCAGCAGCTTACTCCGACAGGGGACCCACGAGCAGTACTTC
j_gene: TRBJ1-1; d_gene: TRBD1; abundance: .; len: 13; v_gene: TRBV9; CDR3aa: CASSVSGTGSAFF; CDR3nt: TGTGCCAGCAGCGTATCCGGGACAGGGAGTGCTTTCTTT
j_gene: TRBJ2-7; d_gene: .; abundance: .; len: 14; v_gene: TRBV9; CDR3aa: CASSPPGGAYEQYF; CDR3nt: TGTGCCAGCAGCCCCCCGGGGGGCGCTTACGAGCAGTACTTC
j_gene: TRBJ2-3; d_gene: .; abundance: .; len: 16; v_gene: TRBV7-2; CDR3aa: CTSSLVPAGLTDTQYF; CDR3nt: TGTACCAGCAGCTTAGTCCCGGCGGGGCTGACAGATACGCAGTATTTT
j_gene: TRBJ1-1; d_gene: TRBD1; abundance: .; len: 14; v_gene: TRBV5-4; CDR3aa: CASSLDRGNGEAFF; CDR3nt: TGTGCCAGCAGCCTGGACAGGGGAAACGGTGAAGCTTTCTTT
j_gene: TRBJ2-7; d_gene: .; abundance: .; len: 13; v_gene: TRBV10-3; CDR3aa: CAISSDTSYEQYF; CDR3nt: TGTGCCATCAGCTCGGATACCTCCTACGAGCAGTACTTC
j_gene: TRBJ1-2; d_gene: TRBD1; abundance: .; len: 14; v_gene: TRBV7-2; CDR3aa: CASSSGQVSYGYTF; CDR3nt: TGTGCCAGCAGCTCAGGACAGGTATCCTATGGCTACACCTTC
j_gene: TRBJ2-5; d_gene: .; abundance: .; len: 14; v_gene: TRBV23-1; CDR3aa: CASSPTGIEETQYF; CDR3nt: TGCGCCAGCAGTCCAACAGGGATAGAAGAGACCCAGTACTTC
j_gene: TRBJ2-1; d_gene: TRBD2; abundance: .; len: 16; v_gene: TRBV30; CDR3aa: CAWSVLGTSGNNEQFF; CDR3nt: TGTGCCTGGAGTGTACTTGGGACTAGCGGGAATAATGAGCAGTTCTTC
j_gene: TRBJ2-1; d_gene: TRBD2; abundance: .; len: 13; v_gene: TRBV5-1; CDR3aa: CASSYVGGNEQFF; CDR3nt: TGCGCCAGCAGCTACGTCGGGGGGAATGAGCAGTTCTTC